Each of the 8 T cell receptor beta chains below was sequenced from the same sample in a study of T cells in Graves' hyperthyroidism and ophthalmopathy. Template material for amplifying TCR beta CDR3 regions consisted of RNA transcripts. RT-PCR in the first round (using the HTBI primer set) targeted the TCR CDR3. Each CDR3 protein is one row after TCRdb ran MiXCR on the multiplex PCR reads. The data show some 250,000 distinct CDR3 sequences, with roughly 15% seen just once and roughly 15% held by the top ten. Sequencing input: blood. These receptors all stem from a woman between 40 and 50 years old with Graves' hyperthyroidism that later progressed to Graves' ophthalmopathy.

The chain couples TRBV14 to TRBJ1-4, with D uncertain. The CDR3 spans 15 residues. V lost 5 bases, J lost 4 bases, and 14 bases lay in between. CDR1 is SGHDN and CDR2 is FVKESK in the germline V gene. CDR3 sequence reads: CASSEGPQLNEKLFF. The CDR3 bases are TGTGCCAGCAGCGAGGGTCCTCAGCTTAATGAAAAACTGTTTTTT.

The chain links TRBV7-6 to TRBJ2-3; D call uncertain. The CDR3 has 14 amino acids. Germline assignment: CDR1 SGHVS and CDR2 FNYEAQ. Trimming removed 1 base at V and 6 bases at J, with 11 bases between. The DNA for the CDR3 is TGTGCCAGCAGCTTAGTCGAGCCTTTGGATACGCAGTATTTT. The encoded protein is CASSLVEPLDTQYF.

This clonotype came up many times. The chain employs TRBV7-9 and TRBJ1-1, with unresolved D. This CDR3 has 12 residues. The ends were cut back, 5 bases at V and 3 bases at J, with 7 bases in the middle. Germline V CDR1 and CDR2: SEHNR, FQNEAQ (reference sequence). The CDR3 DNA sequence: TGTGCCAGCAGCACTCCACACACTGAAGCTTTCTTT. It is translated as CASSTPHTEAFF. Filled out from reference TRBV7-9 and TRBJ1-1, the complete variable domain reads DTGVSQNPRHKITKRGQNVTFRCDPISEHNRLYWYRQTLGQGPEFLTYFQNEAQLEKSRLLSDRFSAERPKGSFSTLEIQRTEQGDSAMYLCASSTPHTEAFFGQGTRLTVV.

This chain links TRBV6-2 or TRBV6-3 with TRBJ2-1; 14 bases align to TRBD2. Losses at the gene ends were 6 bases for V and 8 bases for J; bases not matched to a gene: 6. This CDR3 has 15 residues. Looked up from germline, CDR1 is MNHEY and CDR2 is SVGEGT. Written as DNA, the CDR3 is TGTGCCAGCAGCCCGACTAGCGGGGGGGTAGATGAGCAGTTCTTC. It is translated as CASSPTSGGVDEQFF.

This clonotype occurred many times. CDR3 sequence (DNA): TGTGCCAGCAGTTCCCCCGGGCCCCAATTGCACGAGCAGTACTTC. Translation gives CASSSPGPQLHEQYF. V and J are TRBV28 and TRBJ2-7, with D hard to call. Germline V CDR1 and CDR2: MDHEN, SYDVKM. The CDR3 has 15 residues. The V and J ends lost 4 bases and 5 bases respectively, with 18 bases between them.

The V and J genes are TRBV7-3 and TRBJ2-3; tentatively, D is TRBD2 (6 bases). Germline CDR1 is SGHTA and CDR2 is FQGTGA. The CDR3 covers 13 residues. Deletions cut 5 bases from V and 15 bases from J, with 21 bases between. This chain's CDR3 is CASSLTSTDTRYF. The CDR3 region has the DNA TGTGCCAGCAGCCTTACTAGCACAGATACGCGATATTTT.

This clonotype has a handful of counts. The V and J genes are TRBV20-1 and TRBJ2-2; D remains unclear. The germline V gene encodes CDR1 DFQATT and CDR2 SNEGSKA (reference sequence). This CDR3 is built from 15 residues. The ends were cut back, 6 bases at V and 2 bases at J, with 16 bases in the middle. The DNA for the CDR3 is TGCAGTGCCCCTAGGCTGGACCAAAACACCGGGGAGCTGTTTTTT. Translating it yields CSAPRLDQNTGELFF.

Ten or more counts support this clonotype. The chain links TRBV4-1 to TRBJ2-7; no firm D call. Looked up from germline, CDR1 is MGHRA and CDR2 is YSYEKL. Deletions cut 4 bases from V and 2 bases from J, with 18 bases between. The CDR3 is 16 amino acids. In DNA form, the CDR3 reads TGCGCCAGCAGCCCCCATAGATTCAGTATGACCTACGAGCAGTACTTC. Encoded protein: CASSPHRFSMTYEQYF.